This note documents a single T cell receptor beta chain sequence. Antigen: not known. TCR beta cDNA was reverse-transcribed from about 500 ng of total RNA. The reaction used a constant-region primer and ProtoScript II reverse transcriptase. Each TCR beta library was derived from three nested multiplex PCR rounds that employed slightly modified ARM-PCR. With TRBV1-TRBV30 forward primers and a C-beta reverse primer, the first two PCR rounds were run for approximately 10 cycles each. TCRdb used MiXCR to reprocess the multiplex PCR reads, holding one entry per CDR3 protein. The data show almost 55,000 distinct CDR3 sequences, with about 80% seen just once and about 25% held by the top ten. Co-extraction yielded RNA and DNA from roughly 20-30 mg of unsorted bulk tissue. The sample originates from a study of tumor-infiltrating lymphocytes in primary liver carcinoma. Whole-study results and caveats: Only about 7.5-24% of top clones showed up in all five tumor regions. The difference in top-250-clone fraction between tumors and blood was significant, favoring tumors (p = 0.039).

Looked up from germline, CDR1 is SGHAT and CDR2 is FQNNGV. There are 12 residues in the CDR3. The V end was cut by 5 bases, the J end by 10 bases, with 9 bases between. The receptor was derived from a man between 40 and 49 years old with primary liver carcinoma and hepatitis B virus infection. The J gene is TRBJ1-6, the V gene TRBV11-2; D gene unclear. Sequenced input: liver tumor tissue from sampling region 2. Specified subset: tumor region T2, inferior pole. In DNA, the CDR3 is TGTGCCAGCAGCCTGAGCGGATCACCCCTCCACTTT. Its protein product is CASSLSGSPLHF.